A selection of T cell receptor beta chains follows, all from one sample in a study of T cell changes during pregnancy in multiple sclerosis. The assay was immunoSEQ multiplex PCR, and TCRdb's table has in-frame clones only and misses some. The sample has roughly 100,000 clones; 90% are singletons. This sample comprised peripheral blood, obtained in the second trimester of pregnancy. The receptor set was obtained from a female donor in good health, enrolled as a control in a pregnancy study. Both conserved end residues are part of each CDR3. Fields, in order: CDR3 protein, J gene, V gene.

CDR3aa: CASSQMASTDTQYF; j_gene: TRBJ2-3; v_gene: TRBV19
CDR3aa: CASSRSRGEDEKLFF; j_gene: TRBJ1-4; v_gene: TRBV18
CDR3aa: CATSRGDSSGANVLTF; j_gene: TRBJ2-6; v_gene: TRBV15
CDR3aa: CASSLAFPGQGNYGYTF; j_gene: TRBJ1-2; v_gene: TRBV7-2
CDR3aa: CTSSQPTGLAGSPSSYNEQFF; j_gene: TRBJ2-1; v_gene: TRBV1
CDR3aa: CASSVESRGYNEQFF; j_gene: TRBJ2-1; v_gene: TRBV9
CDR3aa: CASSLDRQGVGYTF; j_gene: TRBJ1-2; v_gene: TRBV7-2
CDR3aa: CASGGQIGAFF; j_gene: TRBJ1-1; v_gene: TRBV5-1
CDR3aa: CASMLNQGGWEQYF; j_gene: TRBJ2-7; v_gene: TRBV7-2
CDR3aa: CASGLWVEGDIQYF; j_gene: TRBJ2-4; v_gene: TRBV12-5
CDR3aa: CASSQDLDTVGNTIYF; j_gene: TRBJ1-3; v_gene: TRBV14
CDR3aa: CASSAGQGATGELFF; j_gene: TRBJ2-2; v_gene: TRBV5-1
CDR3aa: CASSLVGLTTGELFF; j_gene: TRBJ2-2; v_gene: TRBV11-2
CDR3aa: CASSPWDRSHNEQFF; j_gene: TRBJ2-1; v_gene: TRBV7-9
CDR3aa: CASSHPRSRDRDHEAFF; j_gene: TRBJ1-1; v_gene: TRBV4-1
CDR3aa: CASSEVGAVYEQYF; j_gene: TRBJ2-7; v_gene: TRBV6-1
CDR3aa: CASSVADRGSNTEAFF; j_gene: TRBJ1-1; v_gene: TRBV7-9
CDR3aa: CASKSGRRYNEQFF; j_gene: TRBJ2-1; v_gene: TRBV6-5
CDR3aa: CASSLQGSYNSPLHF; j_gene: TRBJ1-6; v_gene: TRBV7-9
CDR3aa: CASSPTPISGELFF; j_gene: TRBJ2-2; v_gene: TRBV18
CDR3aa: CASSEAGAYTDTQYF; j_gene: TRBJ2-3; v_gene: TRBV25-1
CDR3aa: CASSRGIDNQPQHF; j_gene: TRBJ1-5; v_gene: TRBV6-6
CDR3aa: CASGLGQGTAFF; j_gene: TRBJ1-1; v_gene: TRBV12-5
CDR3aa: CASSSSPGTGQETQYF; j_gene: TRBJ2-5; v_gene: TRBV5-1
CDR3aa: CASSSDPSGWNTGELFF; j_gene: TRBJ2-2; v_gene: TRBV7-8
CDR3aa: CARRDRRRQGGGLFGEKLFF; j_gene: TRBJ1-4; v_gene: TRBV5-1
CDR3aa: CASSVDTGGRYEQYF; j_gene: TRBJ2-7; v_gene: TRBV9
CDR3aa: CASSLGLLGGQDTQYF; j_gene: TRBJ2-3; v_gene: TRBV7-2
CDR3aa: CAWSEDRVVGEQYF; j_gene: TRBJ2-7; v_gene: TRBV30
CDR3aa: CASSQGRETQYF; j_gene: TRBJ2-5; v_gene: TRBV5-6
CDR3aa: CASSQKQGANSPLHF; j_gene: TRBJ1-6; v_gene: TRBV4-1
CDR3aa: CASSPDSSRTGELFF; j_gene: TRBJ2-2; v_gene: TRBV5-4
CDR3aa: CASSLEWGTYEQYF; j_gene: TRBJ2-7; v_gene: TRBV5-5
CDR3aa: CASSNTGTYEQYF; j_gene: TRBJ2-7; v_gene: TRBV21-1
CDR3aa: CASSRTSLFDEQFF; j_gene: TRBJ2-1; v_gene: TRBV7-9
CDR3aa: CASSLAYSTTGELFF; j_gene: TRBJ2-2; v_gene: TRBV5-4
CDR3aa: CASSDGGGGRNEQFF; j_gene: TRBJ2-1; v_gene: TRBV6-4
CDR3aa: CASSLGTGTFNEQFF; j_gene: TRBJ2-1; v_gene: TRBV27
CDR3aa: CASSGGGPTSDYNEQFF; j_gene: TRBJ2-1; v_gene: TRBV28
CDR3aa: CASSRDSPYEQYF; j_gene: TRBJ2-7; v_gene: TRBV7-6
CDR3aa: CASSLGTSGYNEQFF; j_gene: TRBJ2-1; v_gene: TRBV5-8
CDR3aa: CASSRWTGEATNEKLFF; j_gene: TRBJ1-4; v_gene: TRBV4-1
CDR3aa: CASSVRGTRAKNIQYF; j_gene: TRBJ2-4; v_gene: TRBV2
CDR3aa: CASSRHDRALNTEAFF; j_gene: TRBJ1-1; v_gene: TRBV7-9
CDR3aa: CASRTSGSAYNEQFF; j_gene: TRBJ2-1; v_gene: TRBV7-2
CDR3aa: CASSESGGSYEQYF; j_gene: TRBJ2-7; v_gene: TRBV6-1
CDR3aa: CASSPGERGGYNEQFF; j_gene: TRBJ2-1; v_gene: TRBV5-4
CDR3aa: CASSALAGVGDTQYF; j_gene: TRBJ2-3; v_gene: TRBV5-1
CDR3aa: CASRREGSNQPQHF; j_gene: TRBJ1-5; v_gene: TRBV19
CDR3aa: CASSLSKGGWAEAFF; j_gene: TRBJ1-1; v_gene: TRBV27
CDR3aa: CASSALQGDWGTDTQYF; j_gene: TRBJ2-3; v_gene: TRBV5-6
CDR3aa: CASSLSGSGGRTGELFF; j_gene: TRBJ2-2; v_gene: TRBV27
CDR3aa: CASSPPAGVTEAFF; j_gene: TRBJ1-1; v_gene: TRBV18
CDR3aa: CATQGTGAQGNQPQHF; j_gene: TRBJ1-5; v_gene: TRBV2
CDR3aa: CASSLAGGGDTQYF; j_gene: TRBJ2-3; v_gene: TRBV5-4
CDR3aa: CAWSEMGLAGETQYF; j_gene: TRBJ2-5; v_gene: TRBV30